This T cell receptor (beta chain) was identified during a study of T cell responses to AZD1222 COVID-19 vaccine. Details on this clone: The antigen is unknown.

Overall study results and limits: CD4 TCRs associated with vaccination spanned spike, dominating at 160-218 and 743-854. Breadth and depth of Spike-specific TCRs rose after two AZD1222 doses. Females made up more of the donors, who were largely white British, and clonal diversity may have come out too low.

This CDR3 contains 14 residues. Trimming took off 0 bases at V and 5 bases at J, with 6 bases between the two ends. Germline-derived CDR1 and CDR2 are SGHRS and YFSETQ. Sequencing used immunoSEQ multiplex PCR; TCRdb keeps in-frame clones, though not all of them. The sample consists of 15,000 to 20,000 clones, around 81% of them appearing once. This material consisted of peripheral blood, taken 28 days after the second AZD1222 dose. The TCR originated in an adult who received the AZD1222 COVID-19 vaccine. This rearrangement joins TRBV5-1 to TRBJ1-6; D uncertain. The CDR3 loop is CASSLAGDNSPLHF. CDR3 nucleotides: TGCGCCAGCAGCTTGGCTGGTGATAATTCACCCCTCCACTTT.